This is a list of T cell receptor beta chains from one sample in a study of CDR3 diversity in severe acne. TCRdb re-called the PCR reads with MiXCR, one entry per CDR3 protein. In the table there are some 84,000 distinct CDR3 sequences, roughly 51% of which are singletons. Specimen: blood. The receptors stem from a male donor in good health, without acne. CDR3s include the opening cysteine and the closing phenylalanine or tryptophan. Each record gives: clone size, J gene, V gene, D gene, CDR3 DNA, CDR3 protein. The D gene is left open where the match is weak. Clone size is stated in some rows and not others, as once, few, many or a class when expanded.

>few|TRBJ2-5|TRBV29-1|NA
TGTGCCTGGGGGGGGGACACTGCGGAGACCCAGTACTTC
CAWGGDTAETQYF
>NA|TRBJ1-1|TRBV19|NA
TGTGCCAGTCACCACAGGGATAACACTGAAGCTTTCTTT
CASHHRDNTEAFF
>NA|TRBJ2-7|TRBV20-1|TRBD1
TGCAGTGCCACCCAAGGGGGCTCCACCTTCGGCGAGCAGTACTTC
CSATQGGSTFGEQYF
>NA|TRBJ1-5|TRBV5-1|TRBD1
TGCGCCAGCAGCTTCGGGGACAGGCACTACGAGCATTTT
CASSFGDRHYEHF
>many|TRBJ2-5|TRBV7-8|NA
TGTGCCAGCAGCTTAGCGGGGGACCAAGAGACCCAGTACTTC
CASSLAGDQETQYF
>NA|TRBJ2-2|TRBV19|NA
TGTGCCAATGGTTCTCAAAGGGCAGGAAAATCCGGGGAGCTGTTTTTT
CANGSQRAGKSGELFF
>NA|TRBJ2-5|TRBV29-1|NA
TGCAGCGTAGAGACCTACCAGACCCAGTACTTC
CSVETYQTQYF
>NA|TRBJ1-5|TRBV5-5|NA
TGTGCCAGCAGCTTGCAGCCTAATCAGCCCCAGCATTTT
CASSLQPNQPQHF
>many|TRBJ2-4|TRBV3-1|NA
TGTGCCAGCAGCGGACAGTTTACAGCCAAAAACATTCAGTACTTC
CASSGQFTAKNIQYF
>few|TRBJ1-3|TRBV4-1|NA
TGCGCCAGCAGCCAAGTATGGGGCTCTGGAAACACCATATATTTT
CASSQVWGSGNTIYF
>once|TRBJ1-2|TRBV6-1|NA
TGTGCCAGCAGTGCCAGGACGGCTACTGGAAACACCTTC
CASSARTATGNTF
>NA|TRBJ1-5|TRBV24-1|NA
TGTGCCACCAGGGGCCCGTTTGAGAGTCAGCCCCAGCATTTT
CATRGPFESQPQHF
>NA|TRBJ2-7|TRBV20-1|TRBD2
TGCAGTGCTAGAGCGGCCGGGACTAGCGGACTCTACGAGCAGTACTTC
CSARAAGTSGLYEQYF
>NA|TRBJ2-5|TRBV20-1|TRBD2
TGCAGTGCTAGGACTAGCAGCCAAGAGACCCAGTACTTC
CSARTSSQETQYF
>few|TRBJ1-5|TRBV19|NA
TGTGCCAGTAGTATTCGAGGCCTCGGGGGGACCCAGCATTTT
CASSIRGLGGTQHF
>many|TRBJ2-1|TRBV4-1|TRBD2
TGCGCCAGCAGCCAAGATAGCGGGGGGGCTTACAATGAGCAGTTCTTC
CASSQDSGGAYNEQFF
>few|TRBJ2-6|TRBV5-6|NA
TGTGCCAGCAGCTACAAGGGGAGTCCCTCTGGGGCCAACGTCCTGACTTTC
CASSYKGSPSGANVLTF
>NA|TRBJ2-7|TRBV28|TRBD1
TGTGCCAGCACTATGACAGGGCCAAACTACGAGCAGTACTTC
CASTMTGPNYEQYF
>NA|TRBJ1-5|TRBV2|NA
TGTGCCAGCTCGGGACCCGGGGGCAATCAGCCCCAGCATTTT
CASSGPGGNQPQHF
>few|TRBJ2-2|TRBV18|NA
TGTGCCAGCTCACCACCGGCGGACACCGGGGAGCTGTTTTTT
CASSPPADTGELFF
>many|TRBJ1-5|TRBV6-6|NA
TGTGCCAGCAGTTACTCGAACAGGGTCTTTTATAGCAATCAGCCCCAGCATTTT
CASSYSNRVFYSNQPQHF
>NA|TRBJ2-7|TRBV7-2|TRBD2
TGTGCCAGCAGCTTACGAAGGGCACTAGCGGGAGGGCCCTCCTACGAGCAGTACTTC
CASSLRRALAGGPSYEQYF
>NA|TRBJ1-4|TRBV6-1|TRBD1
TGTGCCAGCAGTATGTATTCTGGACAGGGAGGAGAAAAACTGTTTTTT
CASSMYSGQGGEKLFF
>few|TRBJ2-7|TRBV4-1|NA
TGCGCCAGCAGCCAAGCGCTCTTCAGCTCCTACGAGCAGTACTTC
CASSQALFSSYEQYF
>NA|TRBJ2-1|TRBV9|TRBD2
TGTGCCAGCAGCGTAGCTACCCCTACTAGCGGGGGGGCGGGTGAGCAGTTCTTC
CASSVATPTSGGAGEQFF
>many|TRBJ1-2|TRBV19|NA
TGTGCCAGTAGTCCAATCCCCGCCGGGGGCAACGGCTACACCTTC
CASSPIPAGGNGYTF
>few|TRBJ1-2|TRBV7-2|NA
TGTGCCAGCAGCCTGAATGTCGGGGCCATCGAATCTATGGGCTACACCTTC
CASSLNVGAIESMGYTF
>NA|TRBJ1-1|TRBV13|NA
TGTGCCAGCAGCTCGGCTAGGGCAGGGATGAACACTGAAGCTTTCTTT
CASSSARAGMNTEAFF
>NA|TRBJ1-1|TRBV3-1|NA
TGTGCCAGCAGCCGCGGGGAAGGGAACACTGGAGCTTTCTTT
CASSRGEGNTGAFF
>once|TRBJ2-7|TRBV2|TRBD1
TGTGCCAGCAGTGGGGGACAGGGAGCTCACGAGCAGTACTTC
CASSGGQGAHEQYF
>many|TRBJ1-1|TRBV14|NA
TGTGCCAGCAGCCCGAACCGGGACACCGATAAATTCTTT
CASSPNRDTDKFF
>NA|TRBJ2-2|TRBV5-1|NA
TGCGCCAGCAGCCCAAGGCATGGTGGGAAGAACACCGGGGAGCTGTTTTTT
CASSPRHGGKNTGELFF
>NA|TRBJ1-1|TRBV7-6|NA
TGTGCCAGCAGCGATCGGGGACCTGAAGCTTTCTTT
CASSDRGPEAFF
>few|TRBJ2-3|TRBV13|TRBD2
TGTGCCAGCAGCTCCCGGACTAGCGGGGCAGATACGCAGTATTTT
CASSSRTSGADTQYF
>NA|TRBJ1-2|TRBV24-1|NA
TGTGCCACCAGTGATAGACAGAGTAACTATGGCTACACCTTC
CATSDRQSNYGYTF
>many|TRBJ1-1|TRBV11-2|NA
TGTGCCAGCAGCTTAGTGCCGGGACAGAACACTGAAGCTTTCTTT
CASSLVPGQNTEAFF
>once|TRBJ1-5|TRBV6-1|NA
TGTGCCAGCAGGGAGACGGGAAGGGGTCAGCCCCAGCATTTT
CASRETGRGQPQHF
>few|TRBJ1-2|TRBV9|NA
TGTGCCAGCACCCCAGCGGGGCAGGGGAGCTACTATGGCTACACCTTC
CASTPAGQGSYYGYTF
>few|TRBJ1-3|TRBV10-3|NA
TGTGCCATCTCCGAGTCCCCAGGCTCTGGAAACACCATATATTTT
CAISESPGSGNTIYF
>NA|TRBJ1-6|TRBV4-2|TRBD1
TGTGCCAGCAGCCAAGAGGGCCCAGGGGGAAATTCACCCCTCCACTTT
CASSQEGPGGNSPLHF